Listed below are T cell receptor beta chains from one sample, sequenced in a study of blood T cell repertoires in COVID-19. The data were produced by immunoSEQ multiplex PCR, yet TCRdb's version contains in-frame clones alone and is incomplete. The sample lists about 100,000 clones, more than 85% seen once, with roughly 7.4% in the top ten. What was sequenced was peripheral blood. Receptor source: a man younger than 40 in a cohort sampled during active COVID-19. CDR3s include the opening cysteine and the closing phenylalanine or tryptophan. A D gene is named only where the DNA matches it firmly. Clone size is not always given. Where it is, it says once, few, many or a class for expanded clones.

CDR3 DNA	CDR3 protein	V gene	J gene	clone size	D gene
TGTGCCAGCAGCCGGGACAGTGATAATTCACCCCTCCACTTT	CASSRDSDNSPLHF	TRBV2	TRBJ1-6	-	TRBD1
TGTGCCAGCACCACCCGAAGAGGGTTGTCTTCACCCCTCCACTTT	CASTTRRGLSSPLHF	TRBV28	TRBJ1-6	few	-
TGCAGCGTTGAAGGTAAGCTCATCCCTGAAGCTTTCTTT	CSVEGKLIPEAFF	TRBV29-1	TRBJ1-1	-	-
TGTGCCAGTAGTGTCGGAATGGGAGCCTACAATGAGCAGTTCTTC	CASSVGMGAYNEQFF	TRBV19	TRBJ2-1	-	-
TGTGCCATCAGTGAGTTGAGGGGGCATGGGGAGACCCAGTACTTC	CAISELRGHGETQYF	TRBV10-3	TRBJ2-5	-	TRBD1
TGTGCCAGCAGCCAGGGGGCGTACTCTGAAGCTTTCTTT	CASSQGAYSEAFF	TRBV6-5	TRBJ1-1	-	TRBD1
TGTGCCAGTAGGACTAAGTGGGGTGGCTACACCTTC	CASRTKWGGYTF	TRBV19	TRBJ1-2	-	-
TGCGCCAGCAGCTTAGGCAGGGGGTCAGAGACCCAGTACTTC	CASSLGRGSETQYF	TRBV5-1	TRBJ2-5	once	TRBD1
TGCGCCAGCAGTCCGGGACAGGGGACCGGGGAGCTGTTTTTT	CASSPGQGTGELFF	TRBV10-1	TRBJ2-2	-	TRBD1
TGTGCCAGCTCACAAAACAGGGATGAGACCCAGTACTTC	CASSQNRDETQYF	TRBV18	TRBJ2-5	-	-
TGTGCCAGCAGCCAAGGGGAGGACTATGGCTACACCTTC	CASSQGEDYGYTF	TRBV5-4	TRBJ1-2	-	-
TGCGCCAGCAGCCAAGATCTTATAGCCGGCGGCTACACCTTC	CASSQDLIAGGYTF	TRBV4-3	TRBJ1-2	-	-
TGTGCCAGCAGGGAGTGGGACAGCCAAGGCGAGCAGTACTTC	CASREWDSQGEQYF	TRBV5-4	TRBJ2-7	-	TRBD1
TGTGCCAGCAAACCGGGACTAGGAACAGATACGCAGTATTTT	CASKPGLGTDTQYF	TRBV6-6	TRBJ2-3	-	TRBD2
TGTGCCAGCAGCTCCGGGACAGGGCGTAACTATGGCTACACCTTC	CASSSGTGRNYGYTF	TRBV28	TRBJ1-2	once	TRBD1
TGTGCCAGCACCCCCGTAGGCCGACAAGGGGGCACCGGGGAGCTGTTTTTT	CASTPVGRQGGTGELFF	TRBV7-9	TRBJ2-2	once	-
TGTGCCAGCAGTTCCCAGGGCCCCTATGGCTACACCTTC	CASSSQGPYGYTF	TRBV28	TRBJ1-2	-	-
TGTGCCAGCAGGGAAACTAGAATAGGCACAGATACGCAGTATTTT	CASRETRIGTDTQYF	TRBV2	TRBJ2-3	-	-
TGTGCCAGCAGCTTAGGAATTGGCGGGGGGGGCCAAGAGACCCAGTACTTC	CASSLGIGGGGQETQYF	TRBV7-6	TRBJ2-5	once	TRBD2
TGTGCCAGCAGTGATTCCGGTGTCAATAATTCACCCCTCCACTTT	CASSDSGVNNSPLHF	TRBV6-4	TRBJ1-6	-	-
TGTGCCAGCATCATTCCCGGGACAAACGAAACCTACGAGCAGTACTTC	CASIIPGTNETYEQYF	TRBV21-1	TRBJ2-7	-	-
TGTGCCAGCAGCCAAGAATCCCTCGGGGGGCCCCACAATGAGCAGTTCTTC	CASSQESLGGPHNEQFF	TRBV3-1/TRBV3-2	TRBJ2-1	-	-
TGCGCCAGCAGCCCCGGGGTACTAGCGGGGTACCAAGAGACCCAGTACTTC	CASSPGVLAGYQETQYF	TRBV5-1	TRBJ2-5	-	TRBD2
TGTGCCAGCAGCTTAGTTGGTCAGGACAATGAGCAGTTCTTC	CASSLVGQDNEQFF	TRBV11-2	TRBJ2-1	-	-
TGCGCCAGCAGGGACGGGACAGGGATCAGCAATCAGCCCCAGCATTTT	CASRDGTGISNQPQHF	TRBV10-2	TRBJ1-5	few	TRBD1
TGTGCCAGCAGTATCGGGACAGCGGCCTACGAGCAGTACTTC	CASSIGTAAYEQYF	TRBV6-2/TRBV6-3	TRBJ2-7	-	TRBD1
TGTGCCAGCAGCGCTGTGTCGACACCTGGTAATGAAAAACTGTTTTTT	CASSAVSTPGNEKLFF	TRBV5-6	TRBJ1-4	few	-
TGTGCCAGTAGTCTCGACAGGGATCAACTTTACGAGCAGTACTTC	CASSLDRDQLYEQYF	TRBV19	TRBJ2-7	-	TRBD1
TGTGCCAGCAGCAATCAGGGTTGGGGAAATGAAAAACTGTTTTTT	CASSNQGWGNEKLFF	TRBV3-1/TRBV3-2	TRBJ1-4	-	-
TGTGCCAGCAGCCAGACAGGGGATCGGTTCTTC	CASSQTGDRFF	TRBV12-3/TRBV12-4	TRBJ2-1	once	TRBD1
TGTGCCATCAGTGAGTCAGTGAGCTTGGAGGCTTATGGCTACACCTTC	CAISESVSLEAYGYTF	TRBV10-3	TRBJ1-2	-	-
TGTGCCAGCAGCTTAGGGGGCTGGGACAAATCGAGAACTGAAGCTTTCTTT	CASSLGGWDKSRTEAFF	TRBV7-2	TRBJ1-1	-	-